The entry below describes one T cell receptor (beta chain). Its antigen is currently not known. Base qualities are not provided; no much larger clone lies one nucleotide away. This specimen belongs to a study of blood T cell repertoires in COVID-19 (dated by TCRdb to the early 2020s). At the level of the whole study: The collaborator samples originated in the United States, Italy and Spain and spanned the acute and convalescent phases of COVID-19. The dataset comprised deeply sampled blood TCRbeta repertoires from subjects exposed to, actively infected with, or recovered from COVID-19. The prospective study material was composed of cDNA or gDNA derived from T cells, B-cell-depleted T cells, or PBMCs. The repertoires were released in a freely available public database meant as a resource for research on the immune response to SARS-CoV-2. The sample metadata nearly always contained a de-identified subject ID, COVID-19 status, age in years and sex. Samples were obtained from the ongoing ImmuneRACE study (first 160 participants) and from 950 to 1,500 subjects provided by 6 global collaborators. HLA class I and class II types, where available, came from metadata supplied by the sample provider rather than from assay-based typing.

TCRbeta CDR3 regions were amplified from genomic DNA using the immunoSEQ Assay, a bias-controlled multiplex PCR. The source study handled its data this way. Within the assay, amplification of reference gene primers was used to estimate how many nucleated cells each sample contained. To quantify the absolute abundance of each unique TCRbeta CDR3 rearrangement, sequence reads were collapsed and filtered. For each sample, productive Simpson clonality was calculated by taking the square root of Simpson's diversity index across productive rearrangements. TCRdb limited this immuneACCESS table to in-frame rearrangements with V and J called. A share of clones is missing; checked studies link under half to unresolved V genes, and the rest is unexplained. The DNA gave D and trimming, while V, J and clone size come from that table. The sample contains about 350,000 clones, 88% of them found a single time. Approximately 1% of the sample comes from the top ten.

What the authors observed across the whole study: Clinical and demographic metadata were provided uncurated, with the amount varying by source and participant.

Enrolling through a virtual design, the prospective study's participants ranged in age from roughly 18 to 89 years and lived across some 22 United States geographic areas. To assign participants to cohorts, the prospective study relied on clinical history that participants themselves reported in a screening survey and a study questionnaire. A participant counted as exposed if, within 2 weeks of entering the study, that participant had been in contact with someone who had a PCR-confirmed or clinician-diagnosed COVID-19 case. In the prospective study, mobile phlebotomists collected whole blood, serum and a nasopharyngeal or oropharyngeal swab from each participant. Over a roughly 2-month period, participants in the prospective study had the option of providing additional blood draws and questionnaires. Before DNA extraction, prospective study blood samples were shipped either frozen or at room temperature.

Reading the germline V gene (reference sequence) gives CDR1 SGHKS and CDR2 YYEKEE. The CDR3 numbers 14 residues from cysteine through phenylalanine. The read is trimmed to its CDR3 DNA, 42 bases read in frame from base 1. Relative to germline, V is 5 bases shorter and J is 0 bases shorter, with 8 bases between their ends. The sample was PBMCs or T cells enriched from blood (not recorded which). Here the chain combines TRBV5-5 and TRBJ2-2, and TRBD1 may be the D gene, going by 5 matching bases. The receptor was derived from a woman aged 25 to 39 who had been exposed to COVID-19. The CDR3 region reads CASSSRANTGELFF. The DNA is as follows: TGTGCCAGCAGTAGCAGGGCGAACACCGGGGAGCTGTTTTTT.